This TCR beta chain comes out of a study of T cell clones after liver transplantation. The table came from immunoSEQ multiplex PCR; TCRdb's copy has only in-frame clones and leaves some out. The sample lists nearly 55,000 clones; roughly 83% were seen once. The germline V and J ends were trimmed by 4 bases and 3 bases, with 16 bases remaining between them. The CDR3 extends over 16 amino acids. Germline CDR1 SGDLS, CDR2 YYNGEE. This chain links TRBV9 with TRBJ2-2; TRBD1 is a possible D gene (5 bases). The origin of this receptor is a human donor who received a liver transplant. The sample here was CD4+ T cells from blood, taken before liver transplant. Here the CDR3 DNA reads TGTGCCAGCAGCCAAGGCAGGCAGGGTCACACCGGGGAGCTGTTTTTT. Its protein is CASSQGRQGHTGELFF.